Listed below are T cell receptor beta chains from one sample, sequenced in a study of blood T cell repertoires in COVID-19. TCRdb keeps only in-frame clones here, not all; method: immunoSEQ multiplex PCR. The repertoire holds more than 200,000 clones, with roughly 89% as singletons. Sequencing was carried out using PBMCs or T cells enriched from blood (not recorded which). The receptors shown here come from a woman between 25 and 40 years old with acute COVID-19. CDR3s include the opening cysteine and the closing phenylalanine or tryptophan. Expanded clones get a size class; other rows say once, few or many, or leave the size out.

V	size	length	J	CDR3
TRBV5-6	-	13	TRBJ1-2	CASRRQVNYGYTF
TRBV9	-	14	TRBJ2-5	CASSVSGIQETQYF
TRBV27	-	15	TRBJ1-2	CASSYPGQGISGYTF
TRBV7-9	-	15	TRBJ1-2	CASSPGAAYNYGYTF
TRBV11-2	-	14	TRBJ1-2	CASRAAAYDLGYTF
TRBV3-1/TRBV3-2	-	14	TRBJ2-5	CASSRPGSWETQYF
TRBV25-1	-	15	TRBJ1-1	CASSETRTGRTEAFF
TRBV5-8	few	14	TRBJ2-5	CASSLVDQGETQYF
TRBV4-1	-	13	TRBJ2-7	CASSQAGSYEQYF
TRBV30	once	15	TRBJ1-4	CAWSYGVATNEKLFF
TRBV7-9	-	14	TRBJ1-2	CASSTRQGDYGYTF
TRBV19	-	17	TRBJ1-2	CASSTGTGGVAAQRYTF
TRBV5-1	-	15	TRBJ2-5	CASSTGQGDAETQYF
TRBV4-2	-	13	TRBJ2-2	CASRVGDTGELFF
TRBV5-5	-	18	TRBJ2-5	CASSFNLAGGPEYETQYF
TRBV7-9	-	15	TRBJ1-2	CASSSIRGEENGYTF
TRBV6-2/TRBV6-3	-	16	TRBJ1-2	CASSQRTVLSNYGYTF
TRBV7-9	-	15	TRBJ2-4	CASEGLMGAKNIQYF
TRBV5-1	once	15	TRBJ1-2	CASSLDLYRDYGYTF
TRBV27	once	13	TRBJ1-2	CASSLFASYGYTF
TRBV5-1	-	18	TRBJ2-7	CASSRGTSGVRLGYEQYF
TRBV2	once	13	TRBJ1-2	CASTGQGLLGYTF
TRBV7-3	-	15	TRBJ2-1	CASSSLGGRDNEQFF
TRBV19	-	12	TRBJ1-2	CASSPAAGGYTF
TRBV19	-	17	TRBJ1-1	CASSSQGARKMNTEAFF
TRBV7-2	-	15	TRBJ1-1	CASRYADRVNTEAFF
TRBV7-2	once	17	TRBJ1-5	CASSLGQGDDGNQPQHF
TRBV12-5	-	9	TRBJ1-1	CASGIEAFF
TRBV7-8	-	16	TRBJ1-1	CASSLGYRGLNTEAFF
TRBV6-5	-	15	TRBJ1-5	CASSFLTGSGQPQHF
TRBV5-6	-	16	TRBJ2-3	CASSLVPGQGTDTQYF
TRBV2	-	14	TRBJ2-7	CASSEAPGYYEQYF